The 12 T cell receptor beta chains presented below share a single source sample, sequenced in a study of T cells in Graves' hyperthyroidism and ophthalmopathy. Amplification of TCR beta CDR3 regions used RNA as the template. Researchers ran a first-round RT-PCR on the TCR CDR3 using the HTBI primer set. TCRdb processed the multiplex PCR reads anew with MiXCR; each CDR3 protein has one entry. The sample has nearly 600,000 distinct CDR3 sequences; approximately 15% are singletons. The sequenced material came from blood. These receptor sequences come from a woman aged 30 to 39 with Graves' hyperthyroidism that later progressed to Graves' ophthalmopathy.

This clonotype was seen repeatedly, ten times or more. The J gene is TRBJ2-7, the V gene TRBV18, with TRBD2 matching over 7 bases. The germline V gene encodes CDR1 KGHSH and CDR2 LQKENI. After removal of 3 bases from V and 2 bases from J, the junction contained 4 bases not matched to a gene. The CDR3 covers 14 residues. The CDR3 nucleotides are TGTGCCAGCTCACCCAGCGGGGAGACCTACGAGCAGTACTTC. As protein: CASSPSGETYEQYF.

The chain recombines TRBV12-5 with TRBJ2-7; D possibly matches TRBD1 or TRBD2 (6 bases each). Germline CDR1 is LGHNT and CDR2 is FRNRAP. CDR3 length: 15 residues. Trimming took off 6 bases at V and 0 bases at J, with 15 bases between the two ends. The CDR3, as DNA: TGTGCTAGTGGGCGCGGGACACCGAGCTCCTACGAGCAGTACTTC. Its protein product is CASGRGTPSSYEQYF.

CDR3 nucleotides: TGTGCCAGCAGCCCGGACAGCTTTAATGAAAAACTGTTTTTT. Its protein is CASSPDSFNEKLFF. The chain is built from TRBV7-2 and TRBJ1-4, with D possibly being TRBD1 (6 bases). Germline CDR1 and CDR2: SGHTA and FQGNSA. V lost 5 bases, J lost 4 bases, and 11 bases lay in between. This CDR3 has 14 amino acids.

Ten or more counts support this clonotype. The chain recombines TRBV27 with TRBJ2-2, with a possible D match to TRBD1 (5 bases). CDR3 length: 15 amino acids. Germline V gene sequence: CDR1 MNHEY, CDR2 SMNVEV (reference sequence). Trimming removed 5 bases at V and 6 bases at J, with 16 bases between. Here the CDR3 DNA reads TGTGCCAGCAGTACCTCACCAGGGTTGGCCGGGGAGCTGTTTTTT. This encodes CASSTSPGLAGELFF.

This clonotype was counted at least ten times. The chain joins TRBV28 to TRBJ2-1, with no clear D. This CDR3 comprises 12 residues. Germline assignment: CDR1 MDHEN and CDR2 SYDVKM. Trimming pared 6 bases from V and 3 bases from J, leaving 6 bases between. CDR3 nucleotides: TGTGCCAGCAGAGTGCTCTACAATGAGCAGTTCTTC. This encodes CASRVLYNEQFF.

This clonotype was counted ten times or more. The gene calls are TRBV12-3 or TRBV12-4 and TRBJ2-7; 9 bases align to TRBD2. The CDR3 spans 13 residues. Losses at the gene ends were 4 bases for V and 6 bases for J; bases not matched to a gene: 4. CDR3: CASSYSGSGEQYF. In DNA form, the CDR3 reads TGTGCCAGCAGTTATAGCGGGAGTGGCGAGCAGTACTTC.

This clonotype showed up many times. The chain couples TRBV6-1 to TRBJ2-7; TRBD1 matches at 8 bases. Losses at the gene ends were 5 bases for V and 5 bases for J; bases not matched to a gene: 8. CDR1 MNHNS and CDR2 SASEGT come from the germline V gene. This CDR3 is built from 14 residues. The chain's CDR3 is CASSPRTGLDEQYF. CDR3 nucleotides: TGTGCCAGCAGTCCTCGGACAGGGCTGGACGAGCAGTACTTC.

This clonotype was counted a few times. This sequence joins TRBV4-3 and TRBJ1-3; D gene unclear. Per the germline V gene, CDR1 is LGHNA and CDR2 is YSLEER. Trimming removed 0 bases from V and 5 bases from J, with 14 bases in between. This CDR3 comprises 16 residues. The CDR3 spells CASSQDRWSTRNTIYF. The CDR3 nucleotides are TGCGCCAGCAGCCAAGATCGCTGGAGTACTCGAAACACCATATATTTT.

Ten or more counts support this clonotype. The chain is built from TRBV6-1 and TRBJ2-5; D could derive from TRBD1 or TRBD2 (6 bases each). The CDR3 extends over 15 amino acids. V shed 7 bases and J shed 4 bases, with 19 bases lying between them. The germline V gene has CDR1 MNHNS and CDR2 SASEGT. CDR3 bases: TGTGCCAGCACCGGAGGGGGAGTTCTAATAGAGACCCAGTACTTC. Its translation: CASTGGGVLIETQYF.

This clonotype has a count of ten or more. V is TRBV7-9 and J is TRBJ1-5; TRBD1 might be the D (5 bases). Germline V gene lookup returns CDR1 SEHNR and CDR2 FQNEAQ (reference sequence). The CDR3 spans 16 residues. Deletions cut 4 bases from V and 0 bases from J, with 13 bases between. The chain's CDR3 is CASSYRDGFSNQPQHF. CDR3 DNA sequence: TGTGCCAGCAGCTACCGGGACGGCTTTAGCAATCAGCCCCAGCATTTT.

This sequence joins TRBV6-5 and TRBJ2-4; D call uncertain. Between the trimmed V and J ends, which lost 8 bases and 1 base, there was a span of 12 bases. CDR3 length: 14 amino acids. CDR1 and CDR2 from the germline V gene are MNHEY and SVGAGI. In DNA, the CDR3 is TGTGCCAGCCGTTTCGGGTCGGCCAAAAACATTCAGTACTTC. This gives the protein CASRFGSAKNIQYF.

In this sample, this clonotype turned up a few times. The chain carries TRBV18 and TRBJ2-2, with 11 positions matching TRBD1. CDR3 length: 16 amino acids. Germline V CDR1 and CDR2: KGHSH, LQKENI. V was pared by 3 bases and J by 5 bases, with 5 bases of the junction left unmatched. CDR3 region: CASSPLGTGGTGELFF. Here the CDR3 DNA reads TGTGCCAGCTCACCCCTCGGGACAGGGGGAACCGGGGAGCTGTTTTTT. Full variable domain (remainder filled in from reference TRBV18 and TRBJ2-2): NAGVMQNPRHLVRRRGQEARLRCSPMKGHSHVYWYRQLPEEGLKFMVYLQKENIIDESGMPKERFSAEFPKEGPSILRIQQVVRGDSAAYFCASSPLGTGGTGELFFGEGSRLTVL.